A selection of T cell receptor beta chains follows, all from one sample in a study of OX40 agonist ivuxolimab in advanced cancers. The data were produced by immunoSEQ multiplex PCR, yet TCRdb's version contains in-frame clones alone and is incomplete. The table shows more than 35,000 clones, with more than 75% occurring only once. The sequencing here drew on CD4+ or CD8+ T cells sorted from blood, taken in a trial of the OX40 agonist ivuxolimab. These receptors were collected from an adult with an advanced solid tumor such as melanoma, head and neck, liver or kidney cancer. The conserved cysteine and the conserved F or W are not part of the CDR3 here. D genes are given only for firm matches.

j_gene	d_gene	v_gene	CDR3aa
TRBJ2-7	NA	TRBV11-2	ASSLDYLVGGPYEQY
TRBJ2-5	NA	TRBV11-2	ASSLWGGSMETQY
TRBJ2-1	TRBD2	TRBV5-6	ASSLSTSPYNEQF
TRBJ2-2	NA	TRBV7-6	ASSPHRWQGGNTGELF
TRBJ1-2	NA	TRBV6-6	ASSYSTGANYGYT
TRBJ1-1	NA	TRBV6-9	ASSYSSFRNTEAF
TRBJ2-1	NA	TRBV5-4	ASSLVSWSSYNEQF
TRBJ2-5	NA	TRBV5-4	ASNSWGSETQY
TRBJ2-1	TRBD2	TRBV7-7	ASSRRVAGANEQF
TRBJ1-1	NA	TRBV6-1	ASSDTDRAPMDTEAF
TRBJ2-1	TRBD1	TRBV7-9	ASRKDGTEDNEQF
TRBJ2-1	NA	TRBV14	ASSRFDGNNEQF
TRBJ1-5	TRBD1	TRBV7-9	ASSLGQGSQPQH
TRBJ2-1	NA	TRBV28	ASSEGAYYNEQF
TRBJ2-7	TRBD2	TRBV27	ASSLASSGRYEQY
TRBJ2-6	NA	TRBV11-2	ASSPRGGLGANVLT
TRBJ2-7	NA	TRBV29-1	SVLGTYEQY
TRBJ2-7	NA	TRBV6-1	ASSEPLEGYYEQY
TRBJ2-7	NA	TRBV29-1	SVDGIGGEVHEQY
TRBJ2-1	NA	TRBV27	ASSLAGFSYNEQF
TRBJ1-1	NA	TRBV9	ASGGEAEAF
TRBJ1-2	TRBD1	TRBV29-1	SVEEQGEANYGYT
TRBJ2-7	TRBD2	TRBV4-1	ASSQGWGGAGSYEQY
TRBJ2-3	TRBD1	TRBV10-3	AISGWGQGTDTQY
TRBJ1-1	TRBD1	TRBV11-2	ASSPADRPYNTEAF
TRBJ1-1	NA	TRBV28	APRPLPNTEAF
TRBJ2-7	NA	TRBV5-1	ASSYEREAYEQY
TRBJ2-1	NA	TRBV5-1	ASSLESSYNEQF
TRBJ2-1	NA	TRBV5-5	ASSWAGGLNEQF
TRBJ1-1	TRBD1	TRBV7-9	ASSLGDRGTEAF
TRBJ2-1	TRBD2	TRBV13	ASSLTGEGGGNEQF
TRBJ1-2	TRBD1	TRBV27	ASSRVGTGVYGYT
TRBJ1-1	NA	TRBV28	ASSTGTREAF
TRBJ2-7	NA	TRBV7-8	ASSGHRDEQY
TRBJ2-3	NA	TRBV27	ASSFKGRLIDTQY
TRBJ2-3	NA	TRBV6-6	ASSYGRDTQY
TRBJ2-6	NA	TRBV5-1	ASSLAVTDSGANVLT
TRBJ1-5	TRBD1	TRBV7-2	ASSSPGQGAGQPQH
TRBJ2-7	NA	TRBV6-5	ASISTRDYEQY
TRBJ2-1	NA	TRBV5-1	ASSFILVSYNEQF
TRBJ1-5	TRBD1	TRBV28	ASSWVGQKNQPQH
TRBJ2-7	TRBD2	TRBV7-2	ASSTSRGAYEQY
TRBJ2-1	TRBD2	TRBV2	ASLSGNAYNEQF
TRBJ1-4	NA	TRBV4-1	ASSQYGRNSEKLF
TRBJ1-1	TRBD1	TRBV28	ASSGQGTPLNTEAF
TRBJ2-1	NA	TRBV19	ASSISRNNEQF
TRBJ1-2	NA	TRBV6-5	ASSYGGQVYGYT
TRBJ2-2	NA	TRBV7-8	ASSSGVTGELF
TRBJ2-7	NA	TRBV5-6	ASSFSPGFYEQY
TRBJ2-3	NA	TRBV4-3	ASSQDPAASTDTQY